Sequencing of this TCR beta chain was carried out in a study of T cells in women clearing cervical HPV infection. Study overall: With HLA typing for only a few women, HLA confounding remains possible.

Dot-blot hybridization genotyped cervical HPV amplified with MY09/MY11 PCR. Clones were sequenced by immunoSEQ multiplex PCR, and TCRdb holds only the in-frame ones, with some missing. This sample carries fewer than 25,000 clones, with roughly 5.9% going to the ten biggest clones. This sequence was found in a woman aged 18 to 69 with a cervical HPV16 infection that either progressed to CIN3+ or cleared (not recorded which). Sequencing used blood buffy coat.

CDR3 DNA, as far as it was read: TGTGCCAGCAGCTTAGGGGGGACTAGCGGGGCGTATTACAATGAC. As protein: CASSLGGTSGAYYND. From start to end, the CDR3 is CASSLGGTSGAYYNDYTF. The V gene is TRBV7-6, the J gene TRBJ1-2; a possible D gene is TRBD1 (5 bases). The read gets to within 3 residues of the CDR3 end, and the germline J gene fills in the rest. This CDR3 spans 18 amino acids. Germline V gene lookup returns CDR1 SGHVS and CDR2 FNYEAQ.